This TCR beta chain was sequenced in a study of blood T cells in healthy people across ages. Study-wide results and caveats: Shifts in expanded clonotypes may have been confounded by donor CMV status, which was unknown.

Germline assignment: CDR1 SGHTA and CDR2 FQGNSA. This CDR3 contains 18 residues. Deletions cut 1 base from V and 0 bases from J, with 13 bases between. Concerning this clonotype: Its antigen is not known.

Through a sample-barcoded 5' primer and a J-beta primer mix, a second PCR was run for roughly 6 to 12 cycles. Carrying 12 random nucleotides, a template-switch adaptor labeled each individual cDNA molecule. Every sample produced at least 2.5 million CDR3-containing paired-end reads. TCRdb re-analysed the 5' RACE reads in MiXCR, keeping a single row per CDR3 protein. Among 1.5 million to 2 million distinct CDR3 sequences listed, roughly 49% were seen once. A minimum of 5 micrograms of total RNA was extracted per sample. What was sequenced was blood. The sequence was obtained from a woman aged 40 to 55 in good health. V usage is TRBV7-2 and J usage is TRBJ2-6, with D unresolved. CDR3: CASSLDPTLRSGANVLTF. DNA for the CDR3: TGTGCCAGCAGCTTAGACCCTACTCTTCGCTCTGGGGCCAACGTCCTGACTTTC.